Below, 3 T cell receptor beta chains from the same sample are listed, as sequenced in a study of CD8+CD57+ T cells in acquired aplastic anemia. The template for TCR beta VDJ and CDR3 sequence profiling was genomic DNA. TCRdb reanalysed the reads using MiXCR and keeps one entry per CDR3 protein. Here the sample spans about 150,000 distinct CDR3 sequences, 45% to 50% being singletons. Previously, flow cytometry had revealed CD8+CD57+ cell expansion in the patients chosen for sequencing. The material sequenced was sorted CD4+, CD8+, or CD8+CD57+ T cells (not recorded which) from PBMCs. The receptor set was obtained from a human donor with aplastic anemia.

This clonotype came up many times. CDR3 bases: TGTGCCAGCACCCGAGAGGAGTCACCCCTCCACTTT. Its protein is CASTREESPLHF. The V call is TRBV7-2, the J call TRBJ1-6; no definite D call. Trimming took 7 bases from V and 10 from J, leaving 11 bases between them. The CDR3 contains 12 residues. Germline CDR1 is SGHTA and CDR2 is FQGNSA.

The genes are TRBV29-1 and TRBJ2-5; D is ambiguous. V was trimmed by 3 bases and J by 7 bases, leaving 3 bases between them. CDR3 length equals 9 residues. Germline V CDR1 and CDR2: SQVTM, ANQGSEA. CDR3 residues: CSVDPTQYF. The CDR3 region has the DNA TGCAGCGTTGACCCGACCCAGTACTTC.

This clonotype was seen repeatedly, ten times or more. The rearrangement uses TRBV9 and TRBJ2-3, with TRBD2 identical over 7 bases. Unmatched junction bases numbered 8, after V lost 3 bases and J lost 1 base. The CDR3 runs 16 residues. Germline V gene sequence: CDR1 SGDLS, CDR2 YYNGEE. The CDR3 DNA sequence: TGTGCCAGCAGCGCAACTAGTGGGGGGGGCACAGATACGCAGTATTTT. It encodes CASSATSGGGTDTQYF.